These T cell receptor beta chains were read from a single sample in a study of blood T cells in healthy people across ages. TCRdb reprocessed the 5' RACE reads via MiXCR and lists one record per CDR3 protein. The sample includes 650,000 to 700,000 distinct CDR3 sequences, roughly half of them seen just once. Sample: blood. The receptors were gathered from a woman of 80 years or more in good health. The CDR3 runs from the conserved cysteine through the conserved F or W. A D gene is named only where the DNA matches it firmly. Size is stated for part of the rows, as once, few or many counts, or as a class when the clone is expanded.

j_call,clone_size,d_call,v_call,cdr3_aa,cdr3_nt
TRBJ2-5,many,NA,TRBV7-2,CASSLSWGRQETQYF,TGTGCCAGCAGCCTTAGCTGGGGACGACAAGAGACCCAGTACTTC
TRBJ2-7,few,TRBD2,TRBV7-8,CASSLRSLADFEQYF,TGTGCCAGCAGCTTACGTTCCCTAGCGGACTTCGAGCAGTACTTC
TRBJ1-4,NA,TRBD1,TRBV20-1,CSARDYWGQGRRANEKLFF,TGCAGTGCTAGAGATTACTGGGGACAGGGGAGAAGGGCTAATGAAAAACTGTTTTTT
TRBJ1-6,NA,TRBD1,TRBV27,CASSISGTGGSYNSPLHF,TGTGCCAGCAGCATTTCCGGGACAGGAGGCTCCTATAATTCACCCCTCCACTTT
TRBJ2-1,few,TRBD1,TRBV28,CASSRLRDRVYNEQFF,TGTGCCAGCAGTCGCCTTCGGGACAGGGTGTACAATGAGCAGTTCTTC
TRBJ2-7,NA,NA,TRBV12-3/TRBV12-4,CASSFKGDEQYF,TGTGCCAGCAGTTTCAAGGGGGACGAGCAGTACTTC
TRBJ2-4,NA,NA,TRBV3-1,CASSQELLAKNIQYF,TGTGCCAGCAGCCAAGAGCTGTTAGCCAAAAACATTCAGTACTTC
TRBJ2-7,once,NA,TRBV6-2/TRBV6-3,CASSFDRPGSEQYF,TGTGCCAGCAGTTTCGACAGACCAGGATCCGAGCAGTACTTC
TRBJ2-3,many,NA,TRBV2,CASSERGQVTDTQYF,TGTGCCAGCAGTGAAAGAGGGCAGGTCACAGATACGCAGTATTTT
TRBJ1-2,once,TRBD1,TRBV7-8,CASSPPGQASNGYTF,TGTGCCAGCAGCCCGCCGGGACAGGCGTCCAATGGCTACACCTTC
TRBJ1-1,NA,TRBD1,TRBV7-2,CASSAGTGGRAFF,TGTGCCAGCAGCGCGGGGACAGGGGGTCGAGCTTTCTTT
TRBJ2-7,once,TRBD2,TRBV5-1,CASSPRTSGDNEQYF,TGCGCCAGCAGCCCCCGGACTAGCGGGGACAATGAGCAGTACTTC
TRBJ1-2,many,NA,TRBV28,CASSFRGAGGYTF,TGTGCCAGCAGTTTTAGGGGGGCCGGTGGCTACACCTTC
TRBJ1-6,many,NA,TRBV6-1,CASSESIQGNSPLHF,TGTGCCAGCAGTGAATCTATACAGGGCAATTCACCCCTCCACTTT
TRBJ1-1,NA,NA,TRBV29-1,CSARATVNTEAFF,TGCAGCGCTCGCGCGACGGTGAACACTGAAGCTTTCTTT
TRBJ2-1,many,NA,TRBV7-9,CASSPVLGKSSYNEQFF,TGTGCCAGCAGCCCTGTTCTGGGTAAAAGCTCCTACAATGAGCAGTTCTTC
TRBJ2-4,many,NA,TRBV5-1,CASSFPGEKGKNIQYF,TGCGCCAGCAGCTTTCCAGGGGAGAAGGGCAAAAACATTCAGTACTTC
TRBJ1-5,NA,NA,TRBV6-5,CASSYDRSPNQPQHF,TGTGCCAGCAGTTACGACAGAAGCCCCAATCAGCCCCAGCATTTT
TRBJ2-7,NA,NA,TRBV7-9,CASSPWTRDEQYF,TGTGCCAGCAGCCCATGGACCCGAGACGAGCAGTACTTC
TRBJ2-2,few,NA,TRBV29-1,CSVDIQGGVAGELFF,TGCAGCGTTGATATACAGGGAGGGGTTGCCGGGGAGCTGTTTTTT
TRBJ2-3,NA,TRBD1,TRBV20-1,CSARDTIRGYTQYF,TGCAGTGCTAGAGACACTATCAGGGGGTATACGCAGTATTTT
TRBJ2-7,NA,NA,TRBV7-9,CASSFGGPGNEQYF,TGTGCCAGCAGCTTCGGGGGGCCGGGGAACGAGCAGTACTTC
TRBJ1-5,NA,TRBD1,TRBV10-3,CAISETGTASNQPQHF,TGTGCCATCAGTGAAACCGGGACAGCCAGCAATCAGCCCCAGCATTTT
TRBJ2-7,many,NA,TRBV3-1,CASSQPRLSPEQYF,TGTGCCAGCAGCCAACCCAGACTTTCCCCCGAGCAGTACTTC
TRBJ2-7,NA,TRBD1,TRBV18,CASSLIRQGGGYEQYF,TGTGCCAGCTCACTTATAAGACAGGGGGGAGGCTACGAGCAGTACTTC
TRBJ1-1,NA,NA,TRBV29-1,CSVVSGMLNTEAFF,TGCAGCGTTGTGTCGGGGATGTTGAACACTGAAGCTTTCTTT
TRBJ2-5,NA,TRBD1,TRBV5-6,CASSWPGQGQETQYF,TGTGCCAGCAGCTGGCCGGGACAGGGACAAGAGACCCAGTACTTC
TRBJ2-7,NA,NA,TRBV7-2,CASSLVETRSSYEQYF,TGTGCCAGCAGCTTAGTTGAGACGCGATCTTCCTACGAGCAGTACTTC
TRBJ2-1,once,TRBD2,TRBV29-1,CSVELGTRGYNEQFF,TGCAGCGTTGAATTGGGGACTAGGGGCTACAATGAGCAGTTCTTC
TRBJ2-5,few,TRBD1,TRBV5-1,CASSLVAGGAIQETQYF,TGCGCCAGCAGCTTGGTGGCAGGGGGAGCGATCCAAGAGACCCAGTACTTC
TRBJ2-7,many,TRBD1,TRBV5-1,CASRRTGDSYEQYF,TGCGCCAGCCGAAGGACAGGGGATTCCTACGAGCAGTACTTC
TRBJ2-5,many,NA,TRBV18,CASSPYRSRVQETQYF,TGTGCCAGCTCACCATACCGTTCTCGGGTGCAAGAGACCCAGTACTTC
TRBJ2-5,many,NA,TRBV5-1,CASSLGQEETQYF,TGCGCCAGCAGCTTGGGACAGGAAGAGACCCAGTACTTC
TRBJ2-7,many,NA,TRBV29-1,CSVGTSQVGLEQYF,TGCAGCGTTGGCACGTCACAGGTGGGCCTCGAGCAGTACTTC
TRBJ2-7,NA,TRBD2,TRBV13,CASSLTSGRADEQYF,TGTGCCAGCAGCCTCACTAGCGGGAGGGCCGACGAGCAGTACTTC
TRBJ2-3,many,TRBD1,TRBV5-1,CASSPGTGRDTQYF,TGTGCCAGCTCACCGGGGACAGGCAGGGATACGCAGTATTTT
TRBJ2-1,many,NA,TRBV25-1,CASSELQTAAYNEQFF,TGTGCCAGCAGTGAACTCCAGACTGCTGCCTACAATGAGCAGTTCTTC